Sequencing of this T cell receptor beta chain was carried out in a study of blood T cell repertoires in COVID-19 (dated by TCRdb to 2018 to 2020). Background on the whole study: Samples from collaborators originated in the United States, Italy and Spain and spanned both the acute and convalescent phases of COVID-19. The prospective study material was composed of cDNA or gDNA derived from T cells, B-cell-depleted T cells, or PBMCs. Deeply sampled blood TCRbeta repertoires from subjects exposed to, actively infected with, or recovered from COVID-19 were included in the dataset. A freely available public database, intended as a resource for researchers studying the immune response to SARS-CoV-2, is where the repertoires were released. Samples were obtained from the ongoing ImmuneRACE study (first 160 participants) and from 1,254 subjects provided by 6 global collaborators. Nearly every sample came with metadata listing a de-identified subject ID, COVID-19 status, age in years and sex. HLA class I and class II types, where available, came from metadata supplied by the sample provider rather than from assay-based typing.

TCRbeta CDR3 regions were amplified from genomic DNA using the immunoSEQ Assay, a bias-controlled multiplex PCR. The original methods were these. Within the assay, amplification of reference gene primers was used to estimate how many nucleated cells each sample contained. Sequence reads were collapsed and filtered to measure the absolute abundance of every unique TCRbeta CDR3 rearrangement. For each sample, productive Simpson clonality was calculated as the square root of Simpson's diversity index over productive rearrangements. Here the immuneACCESS table is served through TCRdb, limited to in-frame sequences with V and J called. Missing clones are a known gap in these copies; in checked studies unresolved V genes cover under half, and the rest lacks a known reason. The DNA gave D and trimming, while V, J and clone size come from that table. Recorded for this sample are 210,000 or so clones; 85% to 90% of them occurred a single time. The biggest ten clones account for roughly 1.5% of the sample.

Each collaborating institution followed its own protocols to collect whole blood in K2EDTA tubes. For TCRbeta analysis, collaborator samples were shipped as frozen whole blood, as isolated PBMCs, or as DNA extracted from either sample type. From the germline V gene (reference sequence), CDR1 is LNHDA and CDR2 is SQIVND. The germline ends are 15 bases apart after V is trimmed by 5 bases and J by 8 bases. The CDR3 runs 13 amino acids, cysteine and phenylalanine included. Only the CDR3 DNA stays, 39 bases, in frame from base 1. Of note for this clone: What this receptor recognizes is not known. No base qualities exist here, and no much larger clone lies one base off it.

Results and caveats for the whole study, not just this receptor: The amount of clinical and demographic metadata varied by source and participant and was provided uncurated.

Recombination connected TRBV19 to TRBJ1-2; a confident D gene designation cannot be given. The TCR was taken from a man between 18 and 35 years old with active or convalescent COVID-19. The sequenced sample was peripheral blood. At the DNA level, the sequence is TGTGCCAGTAGTCTCCGGGTCACTCGGGGCTACACCTTC. Its translation is CASSLRVTRGYTF.